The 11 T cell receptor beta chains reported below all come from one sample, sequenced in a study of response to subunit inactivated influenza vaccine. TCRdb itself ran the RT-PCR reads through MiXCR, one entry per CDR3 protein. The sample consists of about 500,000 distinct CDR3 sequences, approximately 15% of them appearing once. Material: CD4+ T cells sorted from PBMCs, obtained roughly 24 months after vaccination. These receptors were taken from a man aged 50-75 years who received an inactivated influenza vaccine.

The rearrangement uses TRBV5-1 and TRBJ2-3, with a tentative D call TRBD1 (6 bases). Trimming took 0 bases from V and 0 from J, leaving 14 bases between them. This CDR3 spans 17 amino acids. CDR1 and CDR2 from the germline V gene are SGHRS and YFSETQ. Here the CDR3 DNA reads TGCGCCAGCAGCTTGGCCGGGAACAGGGCTAGCACAGATACGCAGTATTTT. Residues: CASSLAGNRASTDTQYF.

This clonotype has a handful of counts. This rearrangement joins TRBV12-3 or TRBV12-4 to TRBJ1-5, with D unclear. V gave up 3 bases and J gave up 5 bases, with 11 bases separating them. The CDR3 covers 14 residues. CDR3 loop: CASSFGDGDQPQHF. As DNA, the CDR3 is TGTGCCAGCAGTTTTGGAGACGGAGATCAGCCCCAGCATTTT.

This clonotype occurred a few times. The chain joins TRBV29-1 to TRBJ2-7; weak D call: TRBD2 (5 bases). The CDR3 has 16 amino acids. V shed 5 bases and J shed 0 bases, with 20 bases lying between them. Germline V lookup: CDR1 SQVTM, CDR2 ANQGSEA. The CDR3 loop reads CSVSTAGLLGSYEQYF. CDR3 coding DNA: TGCAGCGTTTCAACCGCTGGACTCCTGGGCTCCTACGAGCAGTACTTC.

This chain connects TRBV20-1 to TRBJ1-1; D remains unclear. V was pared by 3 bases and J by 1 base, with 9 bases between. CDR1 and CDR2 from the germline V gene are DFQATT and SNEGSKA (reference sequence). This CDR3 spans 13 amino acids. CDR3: CSARFSTNTEAFF. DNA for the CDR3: TGCAGTGCTAGGTTTTCGACGAACACTGAAGCTTTCTTT.

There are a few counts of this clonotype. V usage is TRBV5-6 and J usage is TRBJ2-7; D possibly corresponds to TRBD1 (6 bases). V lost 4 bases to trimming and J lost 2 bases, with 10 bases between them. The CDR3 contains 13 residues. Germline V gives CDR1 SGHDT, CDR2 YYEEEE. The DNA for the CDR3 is TGTGCCAGCAGCCTATACAGGGCCTACGAGCAGTACTTC. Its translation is CASSLYRAYEQYF.

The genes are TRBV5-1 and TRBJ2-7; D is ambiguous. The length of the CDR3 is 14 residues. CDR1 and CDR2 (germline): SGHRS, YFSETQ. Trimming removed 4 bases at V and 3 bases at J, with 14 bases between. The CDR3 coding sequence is TGCGCCAGCAGCCAACAGCTCACCTACTACGAGCAGTACTTC. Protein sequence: CASSQQLTYYEQYF.

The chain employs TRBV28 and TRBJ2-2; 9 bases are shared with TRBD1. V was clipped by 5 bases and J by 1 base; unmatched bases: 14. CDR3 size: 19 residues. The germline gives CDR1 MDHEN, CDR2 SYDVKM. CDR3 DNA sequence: TGTGCCAGCAGTCCATTCAAGGGGACAGGGACTCGGAACACCGGGGAGCTGTTTTTT. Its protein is CASSPFKGTGTRNTGELFF.

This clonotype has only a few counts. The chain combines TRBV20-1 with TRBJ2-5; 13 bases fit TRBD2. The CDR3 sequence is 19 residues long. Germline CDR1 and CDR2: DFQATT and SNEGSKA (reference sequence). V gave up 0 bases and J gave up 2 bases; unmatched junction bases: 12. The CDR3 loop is CSARDRILAGGNKQETQYF. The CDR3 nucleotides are TGCAGTGCTAGAGATCGTATACTAGCGGGGGGGAATAAACAAGAGACCCAGTACTTC.

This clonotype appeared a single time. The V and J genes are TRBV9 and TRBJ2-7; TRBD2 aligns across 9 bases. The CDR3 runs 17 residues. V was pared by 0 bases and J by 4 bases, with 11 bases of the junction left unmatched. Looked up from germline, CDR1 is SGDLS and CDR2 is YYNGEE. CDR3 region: CASSVGPGGSGRYEQYF. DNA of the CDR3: TGTGCCAGCAGCGTAGGTCCGGGAGGCAGCGGGAGGTACGAGCAGTACTTC. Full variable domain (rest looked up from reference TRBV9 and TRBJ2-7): DSGVTQTPKHLITATGQRVTLRCSPRSGDLSVYWYQQSLDQGLQFLIQYYNGEERAKGNILERFSAQQFPDLHSELNLSSLELGDSALYFCASSVGPGGSGRYEQYFGPGTRLTVT.

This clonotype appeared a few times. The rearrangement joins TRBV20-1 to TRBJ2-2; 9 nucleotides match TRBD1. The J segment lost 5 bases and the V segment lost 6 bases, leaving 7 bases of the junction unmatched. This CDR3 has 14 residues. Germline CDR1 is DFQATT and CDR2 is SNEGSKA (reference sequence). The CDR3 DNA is TGCAGTGCGAACCACAGGGGGCTGACCGGGGAGCTGTTTTTT. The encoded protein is CSANHRGLTGELFF.

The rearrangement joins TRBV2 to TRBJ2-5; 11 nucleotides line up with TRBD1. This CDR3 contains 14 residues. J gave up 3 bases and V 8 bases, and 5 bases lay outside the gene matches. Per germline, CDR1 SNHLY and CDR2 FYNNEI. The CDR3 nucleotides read TGTGCCAGCTGGGACAGGGGGATCAAAGAGACCCAGTACTTC. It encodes CASWDRGIKETQYF.